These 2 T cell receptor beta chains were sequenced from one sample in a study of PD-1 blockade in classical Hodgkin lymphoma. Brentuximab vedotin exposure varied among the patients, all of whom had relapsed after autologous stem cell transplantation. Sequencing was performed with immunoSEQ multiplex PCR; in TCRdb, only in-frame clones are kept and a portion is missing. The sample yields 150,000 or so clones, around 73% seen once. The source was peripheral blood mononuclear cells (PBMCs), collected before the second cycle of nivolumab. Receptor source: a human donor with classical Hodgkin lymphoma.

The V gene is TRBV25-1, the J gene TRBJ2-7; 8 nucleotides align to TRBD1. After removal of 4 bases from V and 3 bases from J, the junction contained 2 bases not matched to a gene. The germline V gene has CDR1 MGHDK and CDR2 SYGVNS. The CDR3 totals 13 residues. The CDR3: CASSVDRDYEQYF. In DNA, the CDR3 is TGTGCCAGCAGTGTGGACAGGGACTACGAGCAGTACTTC.

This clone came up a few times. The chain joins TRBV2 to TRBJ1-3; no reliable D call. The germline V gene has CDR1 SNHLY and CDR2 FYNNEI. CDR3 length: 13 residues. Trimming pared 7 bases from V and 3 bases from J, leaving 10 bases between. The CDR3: CASIKLGGNTIYF. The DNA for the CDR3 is TGTGCCAGCATTAAGCTGGGTGGAAACACCATATATTTT.